This T cell receptor beta chain was recovered during a study of cytomegalovirus exposure and HLA in healthy donors. Using immunoSEQ multiplex PCR, the repertoire was profiled, and TCRdb retains in-frame clones only, with some absent. The table includes about 250,000 clones, about 88% detected once. These donors were members of the roughly 120-subject validation cohort, a group separate from the roughly 670-subject first cohort. As to this clone: Its antigen is as yet unknown.

CDR3 length equals 12 residues. CDR1 is LGHNA and CDR2 is YSLEER in the germline V gene. V was cut by 4 bases and J by 6 bases, with 6 bases left in between. Findings of the study overall: Reportedly, cytomegalovirus status was diagnosed with high sensitivity and specificity. Overall, roughly 170 TCR beta chains were annotated as cytomegalovirus-associated. Rarity marked most TCR sequences, yet some public TCRs occurred in many donors.

J is TRBJ2-2 and V is TRBV4-3; D is unresolved. Material for sequencing was PBMCs. This sequence originates from a man between 18 and 35 years old in good health and CMV-seropositive. CDR3 nucleotide sequence: TGCGCCAGCAGCCTACTTCCCGGGGAGCTGTTTTTT. Amino acid sequence: CASSLLPGELFF.